A selection of T cell receptor beta chains follows, all from one sample in a study of blood T cell repertoires in COVID-19. The method was immunoSEQ multiplex PCR; TCRdb's version includes in-frame clones alone and lacks a portion of them. The repertoire holds 120,000 to 150,000 clones, around nine tenths seen once, with 4.3% in the top ten. Material for sequencing was peripheral blood. Receptor source: a woman aged 40-49 years with acute or convalescent COVID-19. The CDR3 runs from the conserved cysteine through the conserved F or W. D genes are given only for firm matches. Size tells how often a clone was seen (once, few, many) or the class of an expanded clone, and some rows leave it out.

clone_size j_call v_call d_call cdr3_nt cdr3_aa
NA TRBJ2-1 TRBV27 TRBD2 TGTGCCAGCAGTCCCCTCCTCCTAGCGGGAGGCTACAATGAGCAGTTCTTC CASSPLLLAGGYNEQFF
NA TRBJ1-2 TRBV5-4 TRBD1 TGTGCCAGCAGCTTGGAGGGGGCGCACAGAAATGGCTACACCTTC CASSLEGAHRNGYTF
NA TRBJ2-6 TRBV13 TRBD1 TGTGCCATCGGACAGGGCTCCTTTGGGGCCAACGTCCTGACTTTC CAIGQGSFGANVLTF
NA TRBJ2-2 TRBV29-1 TRBD1 TGCAGCGTGGGGACAGGGAGAACCGGGGAGCTGTTTTTT CSVGTGRTGELFF
NA TRBJ1-2 TRBV12-3/TRBV12-4 NA TGTGCCAGCAGCCATCAGTGGCATGGCTACACCTTC CASSHQWHGYTF
NA TRBJ2-2 TRBV19 NA TGTGCCAGTAGTCCCCGGACAGCCCCGAACACCGGGGAGCTGTTTTTT CASSPRTAPNTGELFF
NA TRBJ1-1 TRBV10-1 TRBD1 TGCGCCAGCGGGACAGGGACTAACACTGAAGCTTTCTTT CASGTGTNTEAFF
NA TRBJ2-3 TRBV21-1 NA TGTGCCAGCAGGTCGGCAGGGGATAGCACAGATACGCAGTATTTT CASRSAGDSTDTQYF
NA TRBJ2-3 TRBV5-1 NA TGCGCCAGCAGCTTGGCGGGGGATACGCAGTATTTT CASSLAGDTQYF
NA TRBJ2-2 TRBV7-9 TRBD2 TGTGCCAGCAGCTTACGGCGGGGGGGCACCGGGGAGCTGTTTTTT CASSLRRGGTGELFF
NA TRBJ1-2 TRBV27 TRBD1 TGTGCCAGCAGTCTCACGACAGGGAACTATGGCTACACCTTC CASSLTTGNYGYTF
NA TRBJ1-5 TRBV6-2/TRBV6-3 NA TGTGCCAGCAGTTACGTCAGGATGGGGGGTCAGCCCCAGCATTTT CASSYVRMGGQPQHF
NA TRBJ2-5 TRBV19 NA TGTGCCAGTAGTATGTCAGGGAGGGAGACCCAGTACTTC CASSMSGRETQYF
few TRBJ1-2 TRBV30 NA TGTGCCTGGACGGAAGGGAGGTCATCGTATGGCCTTAACTATGGCTACACCTTC CAWTEGRSSYGLNYGYTF
NA TRBJ1-2 TRBV7-8 TRBD1 TGTGCCAGCAGCCCTAGGGACAGCCAAGTCTATGGCTACACCTTC CASSPRDSQVYGYTF
NA TRBJ2-5 TRBV7-2 NA TGTGCCAGCAGCTTAGGAGGGCAGAAAGAGACCCAGTACTTC CASSLGGQKETQYF
NA TRBJ2-3 TRBV4-3 TRBD1 TGCGCCAGCAGCCAGGACAGGGGGCAACTAGATACGCAGTATTTT CASSQDRGQLDTQYF
NA TRBJ1-1 TRBV30 NA TGTGCCTGGAACCGGAGGGGGGGAGGGAACACTGAGGCTTTCTTT CAWNRRGGGNTEAFF
NA TRBJ2-6 TRBV24-1 NA TGTGCCACCAGTGATTTTGTGAGTTCTGGGGCCAACGTCCTGACTTTC CATSDFVSSGANVLTF
NA TRBJ1-1 TRBV7-2 NA TGTGCCAGCAGCTTAGCTTGGACACAAAACACTGAAGCTTTCTTT CASSLAWTQNTEAFF
NA TRBJ2-5 TRBV27 NA TGTGCCAGCAGTTTAAGAGGCGATCAAGGAGAGACCCAGTACTTC CASSLRGDQGETQYF
NA TRBJ1-5 TRBV23-1 NA TGCGCCAGCAGTCCAAATCAGCCCCAGCATTTT CASSPNQPQHF
NA TRBJ1-1 TRBV27 TRBD1 TGTGCCAGCAGTGCCGCCGGGACAGGGTTTGTCACTGAAGCTTTCTTT CASSAAGTGFVTEAFF
NA TRBJ1-3 TRBV7-2 NA TGTGCCAGCAGCCCCCACGGGGACTCTGGAAACACCATATATTTT CASSPHGDSGNTIYF
NA TRBJ1-5 TRBV10-3 TRBD1 TGTGCCATCAGTGAGGACAGGGGGGGTGGTCAGCCCCAGCATTTT CAISEDRGGGQPQHF
NA TRBJ1-2 TRBV6-5 NA TGTGCCAGCAGCCCACGGAACTATGGCTACACCTTC CASSPRNYGYTF
NA TRBJ2-7 TRBV30 TRBD1 TGTGCCTGGGACAGGGGAGGAACCTACGAGCAGTACTTC CAWDRGGTYEQYF
NA TRBJ1-1 TRBV27 NA TGTGCCAGCAGCCGGCAGGGAGCTTTCTTT CASSRQGAFF